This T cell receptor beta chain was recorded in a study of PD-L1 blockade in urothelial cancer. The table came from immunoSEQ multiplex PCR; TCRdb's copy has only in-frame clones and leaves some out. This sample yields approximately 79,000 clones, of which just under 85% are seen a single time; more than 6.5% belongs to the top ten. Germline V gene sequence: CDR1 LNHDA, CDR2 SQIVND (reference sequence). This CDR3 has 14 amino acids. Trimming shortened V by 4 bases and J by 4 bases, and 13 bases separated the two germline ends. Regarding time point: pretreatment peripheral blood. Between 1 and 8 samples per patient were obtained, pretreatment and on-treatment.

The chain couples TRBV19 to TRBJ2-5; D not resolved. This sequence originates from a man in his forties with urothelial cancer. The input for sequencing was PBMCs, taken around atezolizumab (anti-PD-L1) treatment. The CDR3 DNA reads TGTGCCAGTAGTACAACCCCGGGTGGAGAGACCCAGTACTTC. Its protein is CASSTTPGGETQYF.